The 24 T cell receptor beta chains below were found in one sample sequenced in a study of cytomegalovirus exposure and HLA in healthy donors. It was with 60 Vbeta and 13 Jbeta primers that the PCR ran. Produced via immunoSEQ multiplex PCR; TCRdb's table is partial and in-frame only. The data show about 140,000 clones, approximately 70% seen once. Sequencing was carried out using PBMCs. The receptors stem from a woman in her sixties or seventies in good health and CMV-seronegative.

This clone was found a few times. The chain carries TRBV5-1 and TRBJ2-7, with TRBD2 identical over 7 bases. This CDR3 comprises 15 residues. CDR1 is SGHRS and CDR2 is YFSETQ in the germline V gene. The V gene end was trimmed by 7 bases and the J gene end by 6 bases; junction bases not matched to a gene: 16. The CDR3 DNA follows: TGCGCCAGCGGCCCGAGCGGGACTCCTCTGGGCGAGCAGTACTTC. It is translated as CASGPSGTPLGEQYF.

This sequence joins TRBV15 and TRBJ1-2; D remains ambiguous. Germline CDR1 LNHNV, CDR2 YYDKDF (reference sequence). The CDR3 contains 13 residues. The V end lost 5 bases, the J end lost 8 bases, and 15 bases lay between the germline ends. CDR3 coding DNA: TGTGCCACCAGCGGTGAGAGGTTAGGCGGCTACACCTTC. It codes for CATSGERLGGYTF. The entire variable domain, with the rest obtained from reference TRBV15 and TRBJ1-2, is as follows: DAMVIQNPRYQVTQFGKPVTLSCSQTLNHNVMYWYQQKSSQAPKLLFHYYDKDFNNEADTPDNFQSRRPNTSFCFLDIRSPGLGDTAMYLCATSGERLGGYTFGSGTRLTVV.

This clone was seen a handful of times. This chain joins TRBV18 and TRBJ2-2; 7 bases fit TRBD2. CDR1 KGHSH and CDR2 LQKENI come from the germline V gene. The V gene end was trimmed by 5 bases and the J gene end by 5 bases; junction bases not matched to a gene: 8. The CDR3 is 15 amino acids. The CDR3 nucleotides are TGTGCCAGCTCATCGACGGGAGGTCTGACCGGGGAGCTGTTTTTT. Translation: CASSSTGGLTGELFF.

V and J are TRBV5-6 and TRBJ2-7, with TRBD2 as a possible D gene (6 bases). There are 13 residues in the CDR3. The V gene lost 3 bases and the J gene lost 10 bases, with 17 bases spanning the gap. The germline gives CDR1 SGHDT, CDR2 YYEEEE. The CDR3 spells CASSSQTRSKQYF. CDR3 DNA sequence: TGTGCCAGCAGCTCCCAGACTAGATCGAAACAGTACTTC.

There are a few counts of this clone. The chain combines TRBV7-6 with TRBJ2-7; TRBD1 aligns across 7 bases. V lost 1 base, J lost 6 bases, and 6 bases stayed unmatched. CDR1 is SGHVS, CDR2 FNYEAQ, per germline. The CDR3 contains 14 residues. The CDR3 loop reads CASSLEGAGSEQYF. The CDR3 region has the DNA TGTGCCAGCAGCTTAGAGGGGGCGGGTTCCGAGCAGTACTTC.

The rearrangement joins TRBV28 to TRBJ1-4, with 7 bases lining up with TRBD1. The length of the CDR3 is 14 residues. J lost 8 bases, V lost 3 bases, and 6 bases had no gene match. Germline assignment: CDR1 MDHEN and CDR2 SYDVKM. The CDR3 sequence: CASSLGRGREKLFF. The CDR3 region has the DNA TGTGCCAGCAGTTTGGGCAGGGGGAGGGAAAAACTGTTTTTT.

The genes are TRBV7-3 and TRBJ1-1, with TRBD1 identical over 7 bases. J gave up 5 bases and V 6 bases, and 6 bases lay outside the gene matches. In germline, CDR1 is SGHTA, CDR2 FQGTGA. This CDR3 comprises 13 residues. DNA of the CDR3: TGTGCCAGCAGTCGACCAGGGGGGACTGAAGCTTTCTTT. This encodes CASSRPGGTEAFF.

This clone showed up just a few times. The chain couples TRBV18 to TRBJ2-5; D perhaps matches TRBD1 (5 bases). The CDR3 sequence is 15 residues long. CDR1 KGHSH and CDR2 LQKENI come from the germline V gene. Trimming pared 6 bases from V and 5 bases from J, leaving 19 bases between. CDR3 in DNA: TGTGCCAGCTCCCTCGTAGGGGCAATAGGGGAGACCCAGTACTTC. Translation gives CASSLVGAIGETQYF. Combining the CDR3 with reference TRBV18 and TRBJ2-5 gives the whole variable domain NAGVMQNPRHLVRRRGQEARLRCSPMKGHSHVYWYRQLPEEGLKFMVYLQKENIIDESGMPKERFSAEFPKEGPSILRIQQVVRGDSAAYFCASSLVGAIGETQYFGPGTRLLVL.

This chain uses TRBV4-2 with TRBJ1-5; TRBD1 matches 10 bases. CDR3 length: 15 amino acids. The germline CDR1 and CDR2 sequences are LGHNA and YNFKEQ. Unmatched junction bases numbered 3, after V lost 4 bases and J lost 3 bases. CDR3 coding DNA: TGTGCCAGCAGCCGAGGACAGGGGGTCAATCAGCCCCAGCATTTT. It specifies CASSRGQGVNQPQHF.

The rearrangement uses TRBV9 and TRBJ2-7; the D gene is possibly TRBD2 (5 bases). The V and J ends lost 0 bases and 3 bases respectively, with 16 bases between them. The CDR3 spans 16 residues. CDR1 is SGDLS and CDR2 is YYNGEE in the germline V gene. The CDR3 nucleotides read TGTGCCAGCAGCGTAGGTTCTGGGAATGAGGGCTACGAGCAGTACTTC. This codes for CASSVGSGNEGYEQYF. Looking up the rest from reference TRBV9 and TRBJ2-7 gives the full variable domain: DSGVTQTPKHLITATGQRVTLRCSPRSGDLSVYWYQQSLDQGLQFLIQYYNGEERAKGNILERFSAQQFPDLHSELNLSSLELGDSALYFCASSVGSGNEGYEQYFGPGTRLTVT.

The chain employs TRBV5-1 and TRBJ2-5; TRBD2 agrees at 11 bases. The CDR3 loop spans 15 amino acids. With 4 bases clipped from V and 2 bases from J, the junction kept 4 bases outside the gene matches. CDR1 and CDR2 from the germline V gene are SGHRS and YFSETQ. For the CDR3, the DNA is TGCGCCAGCAGCCAGACTAGCGGGGAGCAAGAGACCCAGTACTTC. It is translated as CASSQTSGEQETQYF.

The chain recombines TRBV28 with TRBJ2-6, with 8 bases aligning to TRBD2. The CDR3 runs 15 residues. CDR1 and CDR2 (germline): MDHEN, SYDVKM. The V gene end was trimmed by 5 bases and the J gene end by 3 bases; junction bases not matched to a gene: 3. CDR3 loop: CASSEAGGGANVLTF. In nucleotides, the CDR3 is TGTGCCAGCAGTGAGGCGGGGGGTGGGGCCAACGTCCTGACTTTC.

V is TRBV7-9 and J is TRBJ2-5; 7 bases agree with TRBD2. The CDR3 totals 13 residues. The J segment lost 7 bases and the V segment lost 5 bases, leaving 7 bases of the junction unmatched. In germline, CDR1 is SEHNR, CDR2 FQNEAQ (reference sequence). CDR3 sequence (DNA): TGTGCCAGCAGCGCCGGGGTAGCGGGGACCCAGTACTTC. This sequence encodes CASSAGVAGTQYF.

The rearrangement joins TRBV28 to TRBJ2-5, with 12 bases matching TRBD2. With V trimmed by 4 bases and J by 5 bases, 5 bases remained unmatched. The length of the CDR3 is 15 residues. Germline-derived CDR1 and CDR2 are MDHEN and SYDVKM. The CDR3 loop reads CASSSTSGRVETQYF. CDR3 coding DNA: TGTGCCAGCAGTTCGACTAGCGGGAGAGTTGAGACCCAGTACTTC.

The chain joins TRBV15 to TRBJ2-2, with TRBD2 matching over 10 bases. Unmatched junction bases numbered 11, after V lost 3 bases and J lost 7 bases. The CDR3 spans 17 residues. CDR1 is LNHNV, CDR2 YYDKDF, per germline (reference sequence). CDR3 sequence: CATSRFRAGGPGGELFF. In DNA, the CDR3 is TGTGCCACCAGCAGGTTCCGAGCGGGGGGGCCCGGCGGGGAGCTGTTTTTT.

This clone occurred once. The V and J genes are TRBV7-3 and TRBJ2-3, with TRBD2 identical over 8 bases. V shed 5 bases, J shed 7 bases, and the junction held 14 bases outside the gene matches. The CDR3 sequence is 16 residues long. Germline values: CDR1 SGHTA, CDR2 FQGTGA. The CDR3 is CASSRGAGGGSYTQYF. As DNA, the CDR3 is TGTGCCAGCAGCCGCGGGGCGGGCGGGGGGTCGTATACGCAGTATTTT.

The chain uses TRBV18 and TRBJ2-1; 7 positions agree with TRBD1. CDR3 length: 16 amino acids. Unmatched junction bases numbered 5, after V lost 2 bases and J lost 1 base. Germline V gives CDR1 KGHSH, CDR2 LQKENI. Here the CDR3 reads CASSPGAGGSYNEQFF. In DNA form, the CDR3 reads TGTGCCAGCTCACCAGGGGCAGGGGGTTCCTACAATGAGCAGTTCTTC.

V and J are TRBV5-1 and TRBJ2-1; 13 bases match TRBD2. CDR1 and CDR2 from the germline V gene are SGHRS and YFSETQ. CDR3 length: 14 residues. V shed 4 bases, J shed 6 bases, and the junction held 1 base outside the gene matches. CDR3 sequence (DNA): TGCGCCAGCAGCGGGACTAGCGGGGTCAATGAGCAGTTCTTC. Amino acid sequence: CASSGTSGVNEQFF.

The chain combines TRBV4-3 with TRBJ2-5; no clear D. Germline CDR1 and CDR2: LGHNA and YSLEER. CDR3 length: 13 residues. The V end lost 1 base, the J end lost 5 bases, and 8 bases lay between the germline ends. CDR3 DNA: TGCGCCAGCAGCCAAGTGCTGAGGGAGACCCAGTACTTC. This codes for CASSQVLRETQYF.

This clone was found once. This rearrangement joins TRBV9 to TRBJ2-7, with 12 bases identical to TRBD2. This CDR3 is 15 amino acids long. Germline V gives CDR1 SGDLS, CDR2 YYNGEE. V trimming: 3 bases; J trimming: 4 bases; junction bases outside the gene matches: 5. The chain's CDR3 is CASSAGLAGIYEQYF. CDR3 bases: TGTGCCAGCAGCGCCGGACTAGCGGGAATTTACGAGCAGTACTTC.

This clone was observed a handful of times. This chain links TRBV5-8 with TRBJ2-3; the match to TRBD2 covers 12 bases. CDR1 is SGHTS, CDR2 YDEGEE, per germline. V dropped 4 bases and J dropped 4; count of bases not matched to a gene: 4. The CDR3 has 15 amino acids. The CDR3 reads CASSPLAGGSDTQYF. Written as DNA, the CDR3 is TGTGCCAGCAGCCCACTAGCGGGAGGATCAGATACGCAGTATTTT.

This sequence joins TRBV6-6 and TRBJ2-3; TRBD2 agrees at 9 bases. Per germline, CDR1 MNHNY and CDR2 SVGAGI (reference sequence). V was pared by 0 bases and J by 11 bases, with 3 bases of the junction left unmatched. This CDR3 is 13 amino acids long. CDR3 region: CASSYSREGGQYF. The CDR3 region has the DNA TGTGCCAGCAGTTACTCGCGGGAGGGGGGGCAGTATTTT.

The chain is built from TRBV19 and TRBJ2-7, with TRBD1 matching over 7 bases. Germline CDR1 is LNHDA and CDR2 is SQIVND (reference sequence). The V and J ends lost 5 bases and 5 bases, in that order; junction bases with no gene match: 3. There are 12 residues in the CDR3. CDR3 in amino acids: CASSPQGNEQYF. The DNA of the CDR3 is TGTGCCAGTAGTCCACAGGGGAACGAGCAGTACTTC.

The chain has TRBV4-3 and TRBJ2-1, with TRBD2 identical over 11 bases. The V segment lost 0 bases and the J segment 6 bases; nucleotides outside the gene matches: 16. CDR3 length equals 20 residues. The germline V gene has CDR1 LGHNA and CDR2 YSLEER. For the CDR3, the DNA is TGCGCCAGCAGCCAAGATATAATAGCGGGAGGGCCGGGTCTAAGCAATGAGCAGTTCTTC. It yields the protein CASSQDIIAGGPGLSNEQFF.